The 5 T cell receptor beta chains in this list originate from one sample, sequenced in a study of blood T cell repertoires in COVID-19. Here immunoSEQ multiplex PCR was the method, and the copy in TCRdb shows in-frame clones only, minus some. The sample includes 150,000 to 200,000 clones, 85% to 95% of them seen just once. Sequenced input: peripheral blood. These receptors were collected from a woman aged 45-65 years with acute or convalescent COVID-19.

In this sample, this clone turned up once. The rearrangement uses TRBV28 and TRBJ2-7, with 10 bases that match TRBD1. CDR3 size: 15 residues. Germline V gives CDR1 MDHEN, CDR2 SYDVKM. V was clipped by 0 bases and J by 5 bases; unmatched bases: 4. Here the CDR3 reads CASSLWGQGKDEQYF. CDR3 sequence (DNA): TGTGCCAGCAGTTTATGGGGACAGGGGAAGGACGAGCAGTACTTC. Based on the CDR3 plus reference TRBV28 and TRBJ2-7, the full variable domain is DVKVTQSSRYLVKRTGEKVFLECVQDMDHENMFWYRQDPGLGLRLIYFSYDVKMKEKGDIPEGYSVSREKKERFSLILESASTNQTSMYLCASSLWGQGKDEQYFGPGTRLTVT.

The rearrangement joins TRBV10-1 to TRBJ2-2; 8 positions match TRBD2. The V gene end was trimmed by 10 bases and the J gene end by 7 bases; junction bases not matched to a gene: 8. Germline V gene data show CDR1 as WNHNN and CDR2 as SYGVQD (reference sequence). The CDR3 runs to 13 residues. CDR3 protein: CATSGRYGGELFF. CDR3 DNA: TGCGCCACCAGCGGGAGATACGGCGGGGAGCTGTTTTTT.

V usage is TRBV2 and J usage is TRBJ2-2; tentatively, D is TRBD2 (5 bases). V was clipped by 11 bases and J by 0 bases, with 16 bases between them. The CDR3 contains 15 residues. CDR1 and CDR2 (germline): SNHLY, FYNNEI. CDR3 sequence (DNA): TGTGCCCAGCAACCTTCGGGATCGAACACCGGGGAGCTGTTTTTT. Residues: CAQQPSGSNTGELFF.

This clone appeared once. This chain uses TRBV4-3 with TRBJ1-4, with D possibly TRBD1 on 5 matching bases. V shed 4 bases and J shed 8 bases, with 20 bases lying between them. Germline V gives CDR1 LGHNA, CDR2 YSLEER. The CDR3 spans 16 residues. The CDR3 DNA reads TGCGCCAGCAGCCTCGGTGGGCAGGGAAGTCGAGAAAAACTGTTTTTT. It encodes CASSLGGQGSREKLFF.

V usage is TRBV28 and J usage is TRBJ1-1; D uncertain. The germline gives CDR1 MDHEN, CDR2 SYDVKM. V lost 5 bases and J 4 bases, leaving 14 bases between the germline ends. The CDR3 consists of 14 residues. The CDR3 sequence is CASSPRVGFTEAFF. CDR3 nucleotide sequence: TGTGCCAGCAGTCCACGAGTGGGCTTCACTGAAGCTTTCTTT.